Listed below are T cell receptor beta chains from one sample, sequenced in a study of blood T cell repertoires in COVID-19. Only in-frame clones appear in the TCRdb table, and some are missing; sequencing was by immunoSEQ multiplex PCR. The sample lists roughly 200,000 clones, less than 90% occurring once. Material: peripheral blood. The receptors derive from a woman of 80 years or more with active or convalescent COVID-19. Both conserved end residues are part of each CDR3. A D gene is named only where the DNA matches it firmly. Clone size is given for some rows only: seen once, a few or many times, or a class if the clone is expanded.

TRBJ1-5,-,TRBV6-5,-,TGTGCCAGCAGAAATTTCGGTCAGCCCCAGCATTTT,CASRNFGQPQHF
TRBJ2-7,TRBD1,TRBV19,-,TGTGCCAGTAGTATCCGGCGACAGGGCTTCTACGAGCAGTACTTC,CASSIRRQGFYEQYF
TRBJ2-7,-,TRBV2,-,TGTGCCAGCCACCAAAGACAGGCCACCTACGAGCAGTACTTC,CASHQRQATYEQYF
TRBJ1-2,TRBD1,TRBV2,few,TGTGCCAGCAGGGGGTCCCGGGACAGGGTCGGGGGCTACACCTTC,CASRGSRDRVGGYTF
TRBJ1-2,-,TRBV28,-,TGTGCCAGCAGTTTCCAGGGAACCTTTAACTATGGCTACACCTTC,CASSFQGTFNYGYTF
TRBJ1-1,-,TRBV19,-,TGTGCCAGTAGTATCAGGGGCCGGGACACTGAAGCTTTCTTT,CASSIRGRDTEAFF
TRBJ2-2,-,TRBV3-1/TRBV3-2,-,TGTGCCAGCAGCCACAGACTGAACACCGGGGAGCTGTTTTTT,CASSHRLNTGELFF
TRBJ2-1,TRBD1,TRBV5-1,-,TGCGCCAGCAGCCCTCAGGGGGCCTACAATGAGCAGTTCTTC,CASSPQGAYNEQFF
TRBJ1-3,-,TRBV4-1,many,TGCGCCAGCAGCCTCGACGAGACAGAGACAAGTGGAAACACCATATATTTT,CASSLDETETSGNTIYF
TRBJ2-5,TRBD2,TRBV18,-,TGTGCCAGCTCACGTGATGGCGGGAGGGCCAGGGAGACCCAGTACTTC,CASSRDGGRARETQYF
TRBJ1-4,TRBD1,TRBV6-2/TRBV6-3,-,TGTGCCAGCAGTTACTCCGGGACAGGGTATGAAAAACTGTTTTTT,CASSYSGTGYEKLFF
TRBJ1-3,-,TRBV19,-,TGTGCCAGTAGTCCGCCCGGGGGAAACACCATATATTTT,CASSPPGGNTIYF
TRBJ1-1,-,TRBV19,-,TGTGCCAGTAGTATAGATCGTCGAAGCATGAACACTGAAGCTTTCTTT,CASSIDRRSMNTEAFF
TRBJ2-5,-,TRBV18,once,TGTGCCAGCTCACCGGCTTTCCAAGAGACCCAGTACTTC,CASSPAFQETQYF
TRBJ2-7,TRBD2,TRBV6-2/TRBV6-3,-,TGTGCCAGCAGCCCTGGGACTAGCGGGAGCCGCTACGAGCAGTACTTC,CASSPGTSGSRYEQYF
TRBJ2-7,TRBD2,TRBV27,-,TGTGCCAGCAGAGAAAAAGTAGCGGGAGGTAAGAAGGACGAGCAGTACTTC,CASREKVAGGKKDEQYF
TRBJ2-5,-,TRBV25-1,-,TGTGCCAGCAGTGAATTGGGCACAACACAAGAGACCCAGTACTTC,CASSELGTTQETQYF
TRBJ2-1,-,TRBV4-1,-,TGCGCCAGCAGCCAAGAACTGAGCTCCTACAATGAGCAGTTCTTC,CASSQELSSYNEQFF
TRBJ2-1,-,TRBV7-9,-,TGTGCCAGCAGCTTAGGGACACTCCGAGCCGATGAGCAGTTCTTC,CASSLGTLRADEQFF
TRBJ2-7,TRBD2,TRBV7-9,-,TGTGCCAGCAGCCCCGCCGGGGGGGTTGGGGAGCAGTACTTC,CASSPAGGVGEQYF
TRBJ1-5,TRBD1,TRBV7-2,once,TGTGCCAGCAGCATGACAGGGGGCGGCCAGCCCCAGCATTTT,CASSMTGGGQPQHF
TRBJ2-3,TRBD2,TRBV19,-,TGTGCCAGTAGTATTAGTCGCGGGGGGGCCGGTAGCACAGATACGCAGTATTTT,CASSISRGGAGSTDTQYF
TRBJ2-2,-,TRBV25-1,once,TGTGCCAGCAGTGAATGGCGGGGGCCGGACACCGGGGAGCTGTTTTTT,CASSEWRGPDTGELFF
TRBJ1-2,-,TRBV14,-,TGTGCCAGCAGCCAAGATATGCGGGGCGGCTATGGCTACACCTTC,CASSQDMRGGYGYTF
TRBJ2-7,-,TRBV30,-,TGTGCCTGGAGTTCTAGCCGCGAGCAGTACTTC,CAWSSSREQYF
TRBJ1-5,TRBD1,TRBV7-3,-,TGTGCCAGCAGCGTACCCCCGGGACAGGTGTATCAGCCCCAGCATTTT,CASSVPPGQVYQPQHF
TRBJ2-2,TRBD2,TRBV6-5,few,TGTGCCAGCAGTCTAGCGGGACCCACCGGGGAGCTGTTTTTT,CASSLAGPTGELFF
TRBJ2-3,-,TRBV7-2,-,TGTGCCAGCAGGCCCCCGGGACTTCGCACAGATACGCAGTATTTT,CASRPPGLRTDTQYF
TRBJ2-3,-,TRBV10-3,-,TGTGCCACAACCTACAGGGGCACAGATACGCAGTATTTT,CATTYRGTDTQYF
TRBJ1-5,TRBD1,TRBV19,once,TGTGCCAGTAGTATAGATCACGACAGGGGCAATCAGCCCCAGCATTTT,CASSIDHDRGNQPQHF
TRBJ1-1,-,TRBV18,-,TGTGCCAGCTCACCAAGTAGGGTCCGGGGCCGGGAGCCTGAAGCTTTCTTT,CASSPSRVRGREPEAFF
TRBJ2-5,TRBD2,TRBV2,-,TGTGCCAGCAGACCGGGACTAGCTTCGGAGACCCAGTACTTC,CASRPGLASETQYF
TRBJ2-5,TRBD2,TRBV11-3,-,TGTGCCAGCAGCTTTGCGGGGGGTGGGGAGACCCAGTACTTC,CASSFAGGGETQYF
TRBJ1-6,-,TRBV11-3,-,TGTGCCAGCAGCTCTCAACGGACAATTGGGAATTCACCCCTCCACTTT,CASSSQRTIGNSPLHF
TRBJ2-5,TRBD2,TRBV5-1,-,TGCGCCAGCAGCTCTTCCCTTAGCGGGGGGGCAGAGACCCAGTACTTC,CASSSSLSGGAETQYF
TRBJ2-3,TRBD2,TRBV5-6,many,TGTGCCAGCAGCTTGGCACTAGCGGGGGGATCAGATACGCAGTATTTT,CASSLALAGGSDTQYF
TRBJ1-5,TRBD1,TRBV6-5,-,TGTGCCAGCAGTTACGGTGGAACAGGGGGCCTTCAGCCCCAGCATTTT,CASSYGGTGGLQPQHF
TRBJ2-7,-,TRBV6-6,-,TGTGCCAGCAGTTACGGGGAGTCCTCCTACGAGCAGTACTTC,CASSYGESSYEQYF